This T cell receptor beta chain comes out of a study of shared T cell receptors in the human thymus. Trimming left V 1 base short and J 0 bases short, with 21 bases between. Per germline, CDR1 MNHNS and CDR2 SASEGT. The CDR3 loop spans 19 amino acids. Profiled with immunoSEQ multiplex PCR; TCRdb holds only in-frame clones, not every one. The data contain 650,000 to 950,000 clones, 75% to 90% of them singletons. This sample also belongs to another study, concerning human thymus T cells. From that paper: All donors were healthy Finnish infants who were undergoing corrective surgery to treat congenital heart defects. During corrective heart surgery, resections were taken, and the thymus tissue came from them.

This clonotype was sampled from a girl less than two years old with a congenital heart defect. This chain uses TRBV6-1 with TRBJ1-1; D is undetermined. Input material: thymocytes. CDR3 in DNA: TGTGCCAGCAGTGAAGTTGTCTGGGTACAAAGACTCATGAACACTGAAGCTTTCTTT. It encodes CASSEVVWVQRLMNTEAFF.